The 27 T cell receptor beta chains reported below all come from one sample, sequenced in a study of post-analysis software for immune sequencing data. Study-wide results and limits: There were four or five TRBV segments more frequent in patients than controls, and TRBV5-6, TRBV5-1 and TRBV20-1 were among them.

Their antigens remain unidentified. The TCR beta cDNA libraries carried unique molecular identifiers. TCRdb reprocessed the PCR reads via MiXCR and lists one record per CDR3 protein. The repertoire holds 380,000 or so distinct CDR3 sequences, with approximately 33% as singletons. The sample comprised blood. Receptor source: a girl between 10 and 17 years old with multiple sclerosis.

Note on this clonotype: The junction departs from germline at one end; a sequencing error may be responsible. The chain couples TRBV7-2 to TRBJ2-6; weak D call: TRBD1 (5 bases). The germline V gene has CDR1 SGHTA and CDR2 FQGNSA. This CDR3 spans 15 amino acids. CDR3 sequence: CASSLAVSGANVPTF. CDR3 nucleotide sequence: TGTGCCAGCAGCTTAGCAGTGTCTGGGGCCAACGTCCCGACTTTC. Full variable domain (rest looked up from reference TRBV7-2 and TRBJ2-6): GAGVSQSPSNKVTEKGKDVELRCDPISGHTALYWYRQSLGQGLEFLIYFQGNSAPDKSGLPSDRFSAERTGGSVSTLTIQRTQQEDSAVYLCASSLAVSGANVPTFGAGSRLTVL.

This clonotype came up a few times. V is TRBV20-1 and J is TRBJ1-1; D not resolved. The CDR3 sequence is 14 residues long. V lost 5 bases, J lost 7 bases, and 20 bases lay in between. Germline lookup yields CDR1 DFQATT and CDR2 SNEGSKA (reference sequence). For the CDR3, the DNA is TGCAGTGCTGCTCACTGGGGTACGGGAAATGAAGCTTTCTTT. Translating gives CSAAHWGTGNEAFF.

The chain uses TRBV29-1 and TRBJ1-1; TRBD1 matches 7 bases. Germline V gene lookup returns CDR1 SQVTM and CDR2 ANQGSEA. The CDR3 has 14 amino acids. V lost 2 bases to trimming and J lost 3 bases; unmatched junction nucleotides: 6. The CDR3 sequence: CSVETGESHTEAFF. The CDR3 region has the DNA TGCAGCGTTGAAACAGGGGAGTCCCACACTGAAGCTTTCTTT.

J is TRBJ2-3 and V is TRBV3-1; tentatively, D is TRBD2 (5 bases). The ends were cut back, 0 bases at V and 1 base at J, with 14 bases in the middle. The CDR3 spans 17 residues. The germline V gene encodes CDR1 LGHDT and CDR2 YNNKEL (reference sequence). CDR3 residues: CASSQEVMEVGTDTQYF. In nucleotides, the CDR3 is TGTGCCAGCAGCCAAGAGGTTATGGAGGTGGGCACAGATACGCAGTATTTT.

The chain is built from TRBV20-1 and TRBJ2-7; maybe TRBD2 (6 bases). The CDR3 contains 14 residues. V was pared by 6 bases and J by 2 bases, with 17 bases between. Germline V lookup: CDR1 DFQATT, CDR2 SNEGSKA (reference sequence). CDR3 protein: CSAIEAGNPYEQYF. In DNA, the CDR3 is TGCAGTGCAATCGAGGCGGGGAACCCCTACGAGCAGTACTTC.

V is TRBV29-1 and J is TRBJ2-7, with 8 bases that match TRBD2. Germline trimming cut 4 bases from V and 0 bases from J; bases unmatched to any gene: 5. CDR1 SQVTM and CDR2 ANQGSEA come from the germline V gene. CDR3 length equals 14 residues. The CDR3 DNA follows: TGCAGCGTTGGCGCGACTAGCGTCTCCTACGAGCAGTACTTC. It specifies CSVGATSVSYEQYF.

J is TRBJ2-6 and V is TRBV29-1; no reliable D call. CDR3 size: 12 residues. Per germline, CDR1 SQVTM and CDR2 ANQGSEA. The CDR3 region is CRAPSGANVLTF. The CDR3 DNA reads as TGCAGGGCTCCCTCTGGGGCCAACGTCCTGACTTTC.

Points on this clonotype: At one boundary the junction diverges from the germline segment, which might be a read error. The CDR3 region is CASSVGGSSYNERFF. The CDR3 coding sequence is TGTGCCAGCAGCGTAGGAGGGAGCTCCTACAATGAGCGGTTCTTC. V usage is TRBV9 and J usage is TRBJ2-1; the D gene is possibly TRBD2 (5 bases). This CDR3 is built from 15 residues. Germline lookup yields CDR1 SGDLS and CDR2 YYNGEE.

This clonotype was seen more than once but under ten times. This chain joins TRBV4-2 and TRBJ2-7; weak D call: TRBD1 (6 bases). The J call may be wrong; the DNA end is better matched by TRBJ2-5. There are 16 residues in the CDR3. The germline V gene has CDR1 LGHNA and CDR2 YNFKEQ. This CDR3 reads CASSQNLGGTGETQYF. CDR3 sequence (DNA): TGTGCCAGCAGCCAGAATCTAGGGGGAACCGGAGAGACCCAGTACTTC.

This clonotype has just a few counts. This chain links TRBV7-8 with TRBJ2-5; weak D call: TRBD2 (5 bases). This CDR3 comprises 13 residues. The V end was cut by 3 bases, the J end by 3 bases, with 8 bases between. Looked up from germline, CDR1 is SGHVS and CDR2 is FQNEAQ. CDR3: CASSFGLKETQYF. The CDR3 bases are TGTGCCAGCAGCTTCGGACTGAAAGAGACCCAGTACTTC.

This clonotype was detected a few times. The rearrangement links TRBV20-1 to TRBJ2-7, with D possibly TRBD2 on 7 matching bases. Trimming left V 6 bases short and J 7 bases short, with 22 bases between. This CDR3 is built from 14 residues. Germline lookup yields CDR1 DFQATT and CDR2 SNEGSKA (reference sequence). The CDR3, as DNA: TGCAGTGCCCCTTCGATGGGGGGGGGCGGTGAGCAGTACTTC. It translates to CSAPSMGGGGEQYF.

This clonotype has a handful of counts. The rearrangement links TRBV4-1 to TRBJ2-5; 11 nucleotides line up with TRBD2. The CDR3 extends over 16 amino acids. Trimming cost V 3 bases and J 4 bases; bases outside gene matches: 7. The germline gives CDR1 MGHRA, CDR2 YSYEKL. The CDR3 spells CASSQLSGGAAETQYF. Here the CDR3 DNA reads TGCGCCAGCAGCCAGCTTAGCGGGGGGGCGGCAGAGACCCAGTACTTC.

The V gene is TRBV4-1, the J gene TRBJ1-2; 7 nucleotides align to TRBD1. The junction had 19 bases not matched to a gene; V was cut back by 3 bases and J by 6 bases. The CDR3 length is 18 residues. Germline CDR1 and CDR2: MGHRA and YSYEKL. CDR3 coding DNA: TGCGCCAGCAGCCAGAGGGGGCTTGGCGCCAAAGATAGGAATGGCTACACCTTC. Translating gives CASSQRGLGAKDRNGYTF.

This chain's CDR3 is CSASPMGGTGAYEQYF. In DNA, the CDR3 is TGCAGTGCTAGTCCTATGGGTGGGACAGGGGCCTACGAGCAGTACTTC. V gene TRBV20-1 combines with J gene TRBJ2-7; 10 nucleotides line up with TRBD1. The CDR3 is made up of 16 amino acids. V lost 3 bases to trimming and J lost 2 bases; unmatched junction nucleotides: 10. Looked up from germline, CDR1 is DFQATT and CDR2 is SNEGSKA (reference sequence).

V gene TRBV29-1 combines with J gene TRBJ1-2, with D unclear. Germline CDR1 reads SQVTM; CDR2 reads ANQGSEA. V shed 7 bases and J shed 5 bases, with 20 bases lying between them. The CDR3 runs to 14 residues. The CDR3 bases are TGCAGCGCTTCGCCGGCCCAATCCGAGTATGGCTACACCTTC. This codes for CSASPAQSEYGYTF.

This clonotype occurred a few times. The rearrangement uses TRBV7-2 and TRBJ2-1, with D uncertain. CDR1 and CDR2 from the germline V gene are SGHTA and FQGNSA. The CDR3 covers 15 residues. V was clipped by 3 bases and J by 0 bases, with 9 bases between them. CDR3 sequence (DNA): TGTGCCAGCAGCTTTGCGGCCAACTCCTACAATGAGCAGTTCTTC. Translated, it gives CASSFAANSYNEQFF.

The rearrangement joins TRBV18 to TRBJ1-2; tentatively, D is TRBD1 (6 bases). The V end was cut by 6 bases, the J end by 4 bases, with 12 bases between. The CDR3 totals 13 residues. Germline values: CDR1 KGHSH, CDR2 LQKENI. Here the CDR3 reads CASSPDSLYGYTF. DNA for the CDR3: TGTGCCAGCTCCCCGGACAGCCTCTATGGCTACACCTTC.

This clonotype was counted a single time. CDR3 coding DNA: TGCAGCGGGGGGACAGGGCAGGTTGGTGAGCAGTTCTTC. Its protein product is CSGGTGQVGEQFF. The rearrangement joins TRBV29-1 to TRBJ2-1; TRBD1 matches at 9 bases. The J segment lost 9 bases and the V segment lost 7 bases, leaving 10 bases of the junction unmatched. The V gene's germline CDR1 is SQVTM and CDR2 ANQGSEA. This CDR3 has 13 residues.

The CDR3 is CASSSGALRGELFF. The DNA of the CDR3 is TGTGCCAGCAGTTCCGGGGCCCTAAGAGGGGAGCTGTTTTTT. The chain couples TRBV12-3 or TRBV12-4 to TRBJ2-2, with D possibly called TRBD1 or TRBD2 (5 bases each). Between the trimmed V and J ends, which lost 4 bases and 8 bases, there was a span of 14 bases. The CDR3 has 14 amino acids.

V gene TRBV12-3 or TRBV12-4 combines with J gene TRBJ2-7; 7 bases fit TRBD2. The CDR3 sequence is 15 residues long. Germline trimming cut 3 bases from V and 2 bases from J; bases unmatched to any gene: 7. The CDR3 spells CASSLERDLTYEQYF. CDR3 coding DNA: TGTGCCAGCAGTTTGGAGCGGGACCTAACCTACGAGCAGTACTTC.

The chain carries TRBV7-9 and TRBJ2-1, with D possibly TRBD2 on 7 matching bases. This CDR3 has 16 residues. V lost 7 bases and J lost 3, with 19 bases in between. In germline, CDR1 is SEHNR, CDR2 FQNEAQ (reference sequence). CDR3 loop: CASTPRGGEHYNEQFF. The CDR3 nucleotides read TGTGCCAGCACCCCCAGAGGGGGGGAACACTACAATGAGCAGTTCTTC.

V usage is TRBV20-1 and J usage is TRBJ1-5; 7 bases agree with TRBD1. CDR3 length equals 15 residues. The V gene end was trimmed by 3 bases and the J gene end by 4 bases; junction bases not matched to a gene: 9. The V gene's germline CDR1 is DFQATT and CDR2 SNEGSKA (reference sequence). CDR3 nucleotides: TGCAGTGCTAGGGGCGAGACAGGGTCAAATCAGCCCCAGCATTTT. It translates to CSARGETGSNQPQHF.

The CDR3 coding sequence is TGCGCCAGCAGCTTAGCAGAAACTAACTATGGCTACACCTTC. Translated, it gives CASSLAETNYGYTF. The J gene is TRBJ1-2, the V gene TRBV5-1, with unresolved D. The CDR3 spans 14 residues. V was pared by 2 bases and J by 0 bases, with 8 bases between. CDR1 SGHRS and CDR2 YFSETQ come from the germline V gene.

This clonotype appeared a few times. This chain uses TRBV4-1 with TRBJ2-7; TRBD1 might be the D (5 bases). V lost 0 bases and J lost 0, with 9 bases in between. The CDR3 has 15 residues. Germline CDR1 MGHRA, CDR2 YSYEKL. The chain's CDR3 is CASSQDYRGSYEQYF. CDR3 nucleotides: TGCGCCAGCAGCCAAGATTATAGGGGCTCCTACGAGCAGTACTTC.

The CDR3 bases are TGTGCCAGCAGCTTACCGGGACAGAGCAATGAGCAGTTCTTC. Residues: CASSLPGQSNEQFF. V is TRBV7-9 and J is TRBJ2-1; 7 nucleotides line up with TRBD1. Germline loops: CDR1 SEHNR, CDR2 FQNEAQ (reference sequence). The CDR3 is made up of 14 amino acids. V dropped 2 bases and J dropped 6; count of bases not matched to a gene: 4.

The chain combines TRBV4-3 with TRBJ2-7, with D possibly being TRBD1 or TRBD2 (6 bases each). The CDR3 runs 15 residues. V dropped 4 bases and J dropped 6 bases, with 19 bases sitting between them. Germline V lookup: CDR1 LGHNA, CDR2 YSLEER. DNA for the CDR3: TGCGCCAGCAGCCCCAGTGGGGGGCTCCTAGGCGAGCAGTACTTC. Translating it yields CASSPSGGLLGEQYF.

The chain couples TRBV7-2 to TRBJ1-2; the match to TRBD1 covers 10 bases. J was trimmed by 5 bases and V by 5 bases; bases with no gene match: 14. Germline V CDR1 and CDR2: SGHTA, FQGNSA. The CDR3 is 17 residues long. CDR3 loop: CASSTTDRGNFNYGYTF. Written as DNA, the CDR3 is TGTGCCAGCAGCACCACGGACAGGGGGAACTTTAATTATGGCTACACCTTC.